A selection of T cell receptor beta chains follows, all from one sample in a study of tumor-infiltrating lymphocytes in primary liver carcinoma. MiXCR, run by TCRdb on the multiplex PCR reads, gives a single entry per CDR3 protein. The repertoire holds almost 55,000 distinct CDR3 sequences, with about three quarters as singletons. The sequenced sample consisted of liver tumor tissue from sampling region 2. Source of these receptors: a man aged 35-49 years with primary liver carcinoma and hepatitis B virus infection. Both conserved end residues are part of each CDR3. D genes are given only for firm matches. Clone size, where shown, is once, few, many, or a class for clones that have expanded.

d_gene: NA; v_gene: TRBV6-1; j_gene: TRBJ1-5; abundance: once; CDR3aa: CASTLRGTPWHF; CDR3nt: TGTGCCAGCACCCTGAGGGGGACCCCATGGCATTTT
d_gene: NA; v_gene: TRBV6-1; j_gene: TRBJ2-7; abundance: many; CDR3aa: CASTRGLALPYEQYF; CDR3nt: TGTGCCAGCACTCGAGGGCTAGCGCTTCCCTACGAGCAGTACTTC
d_gene: TRBD1; v_gene: TRBV29-1; j_gene: TRBJ2-2; abundance: many; CDR3aa: CSVDQGAPRELFF; CDR3nt: TGCAGCGTTGACCAGGGGGCACCCAGGGAGCTGTTTTTT
d_gene: NA; v_gene: TRBV15; j_gene: TRBJ2-1; abundance: NA; CDR3aa: CATSRDGRGDEQSF; CDR3nt: TGTGCCACCAGCAGAGATGGTAGGGGCGATGAGCAGTCCTTC
d_gene: NA; v_gene: TRBV11-2; j_gene: TRBJ2-7; abundance: once; CDR3aa: CARSSTGSRRYEQYF; CDR3nt: TGTGCCAGGAGCTCTACAGGGAGCCGGAGGTACGAGCAATACTTC
d_gene: NA; v_gene: TRBV30; j_gene: TRBJ1-2; abundance: many; CDR3aa: CAWSVRRTNYGYTF; CDR3nt: TGTGCCTGGAGTGTACGTAGGACTAACTATGGCTACACCTTC
d_gene: TRBD1; v_gene: TRBV11-1; j_gene: TRBJ2-1; abundance: once; CDR3aa: CASSRGTGRDTQFF; CDR3nt: TGTGCCAGCAGCCGGGGGACAGGGAGAGATACACAGTTCTTC
d_gene: NA; v_gene: TRBV16; j_gene: TRBJ1-4; abundance: NA; CDR3aa: CTSSRSGATNEKLFF; CDR3nt: TGTACCAGCAGCCGATCGGGGGCAACTAATGAAAAACTGTTTTTT
d_gene: TRBD1; v_gene: TRBV6-1; j_gene: TRBJ2-1; abundance: NA; CDR3aa: CASSERDRGGEQFF; CDR3nt: TGTGCCAGCAGTGAACGTGACAGGGGAGGAGAGCAGTTCTTC
d_gene: TRBD2; v_gene: TRBV2; j_gene: TRBJ2-1; abundance: NA; CDR3aa: CASSSGRRDEQFF; CDR3nt: TGTGCCAGCTCCAGCGGGAGAAGGGATGAGCAGTTCTTC
d_gene: NA; v_gene: TRBV11-2; j_gene: TRBJ2-7; abundance: NA; CDR3aa: CASSSAESSSYEQYF; CDR3nt: TGTGCCAGCAGCTCGGCTGAGTCTAGCTCGTACGAGCAGTACTTC
d_gene: NA; v_gene: TRBV10-2; j_gene: TRBJ1-4; abundance: NA; CDR3aa: CASSERATNEKLFF; CDR3nt: TGCGCCAGTAGTGAGAGAGCAACTAATGAAAAACTGTTTTTT
d_gene: TRBD2; v_gene: TRBV5-1; j_gene: TRBJ2-3; abundance: NA; CDR3aa: CDSSSNPSGSGDTQYF; CDR3nt: TGCGACAGCAGCTCGAATCCTAGCGGGAGTGGAGATACGCAGTATTTT
d_gene: TRBD1; v_gene: TRBV10-1; j_gene: TRBJ2-1; abundance: many; CDR3aa: CASTDDRVPYNEQFF; CDR3nt: TGCGCCAGCACCGACGACAGGGTACCTTACAATGAGCAGTTCTTC
d_gene: NA; v_gene: TRBV11-2; j_gene: TRBJ2-1; abundance: NA; CDR3aa: CANCSAGPGSEQFF; CDR3nt: TGTGCCAACTGTTCTGCGGGCCCTGGGAGTGAGCAGTTCTTC
d_gene: NA; v_gene: TRBV6-1; j_gene: TRBJ2-7; abundance: NA; CDR3aa: CASSEGQTGPSYEQYF; CDR3nt: TGTGCTAGCAGCGAAGGCCAGACAGGCCCCTCCTACGAGCAGTACTTC
d_gene: NA; v_gene: TRBV6-1; j_gene: TRBJ1-5; abundance: few; CDR3aa: CASSEGGLHNQPQHF; CDR3nt: TGTGCCAGTAGTGAAGGGGGGCTCCACAATCAGCCCCAGCATTTT
d_gene: NA; v_gene: TRBV6-6; j_gene: TRBJ2-7; abundance: NA; CDR3aa: CASSPLTSLDPYEQYF; CDR3nt: TGTGCCAGCAGTCCCCTCACTAGCTTGGATCCCTACGAGCAGTACTTC
d_gene: NA; v_gene: TRBV12-3/TRBV12-4; j_gene: TRBJ1-5; abundance: NA; CDR3aa: CVSSIARNQPQHF; CDR3nt: TGTGTCAGCAGTATAGCCAGGAATCAGCCCCAGCATTTT
d_gene: TRBD2; v_gene: TRBV6-5; j_gene: TRBJ2-5; abundance: many; CDR3aa: CASSSGLGGQETQYF; CDR3nt: TGTGCCAGCAGCTCCGGGTTGGGGGGGCAAGAGACCCAGTACTTC
d_gene: TRBD2; v_gene: TRBV4-2; j_gene: TRBJ2-3; abundance: NA; CDR3aa: CDNSQDEGAGGVDTQYF; CDR3nt: TGTGACAACAGCCAAGATGAGGGAGCGGGAGGGGTAGATACGCAGTATTTT
d_gene: TRBD2; v_gene: TRBV6-1; j_gene: TRBJ2-3; abundance: few; CDR3aa: CASTLLAGEDTQYF; CDR3nt: TGTGCCAGCACCTTACTAGCGGGAGAAGATACGCAGTATTTT
d_gene: NA; v_gene: TRBV5-6; j_gene: TRBJ1-1; abundance: once; CDR3aa: CASILDSMRRGATEAFF; CDR3nt: TGTGCCAGCATCTTGGATAGTATGAGAAGGGGGGCCACTGAAGCTTTCTTT
d_gene: NA; v_gene: TRBV6-1; j_gene: TRBJ2-3; abundance: once; CDR3aa: CASHRETARADTQYF; CDR3nt: TGTGCCAGCCACAGGGAGACGGCTCGGGCAGATACGCAGTATTTT
d_gene: NA; v_gene: TRBV11-2; j_gene: TRBJ1-2; abundance: few; CDR3aa: CASSLGGNYGNTF; CDR3nt: TGTGCCAGCAGCTTAGGGGGGAACTATGGAAACACCTTC
d_gene: TRBD1; v_gene: TRBV11-2; j_gene: TRBJ1-2; abundance: NA; CDR3aa: CASSLTPGGDYGYTF; CDR3nt: TGTGCCAGCAGCTTAACTCCAGGGGGCGACTATGGCTACACCTTC
d_gene: NA; v_gene: TRBV12-5; j_gene: TRBJ1-1; abundance: many; CDR3aa: CASGGSTEAFF; CDR3nt: TGTGCTAGTGGGGGGAGCACTGAAGCTTTCTTT
d_gene: TRBD2; v_gene: TRBV7-8; j_gene: TRBJ2-2; abundance: NA; CDR3aa: CASSFAGTSGNTAELSF; CDR3nt: TGTGCCAGCAGCTTTGCCGGGACTAGCGGGAACACCGCGGAGCTGTCTTTT
d_gene: TRBD1; v_gene: TRBV5-1; j_gene: TRBJ2-7; abundance: NA; CDR3aa: CVSSLVGTAFLGQYF; CDR3nt: TGCGTCAGCAGCTTGGTTGGGACAGCCTTCTTAGGGCAGTACTTC
d_gene: TRBD2; v_gene: TRBV28; j_gene: TRBJ2-4; abundance: NA; CDR3aa: CANSSPGTSDKNIQYF; CDR3nt: TGTGCCAACAGTTCCCCCGGGACTAGCGACAAAAACATTCAGTACTTC
d_gene: NA; v_gene: TRBV5-4; j_gene: TRBJ2-4; abundance: many; CDR3aa: CASSLSLAKNIQYF; CDR3nt: TGTGCCAGCAGCCTATCTCTAGCCAAAAACATTCAGTACTTC
d_gene: NA; v_gene: TRBV30; j_gene: TRBJ2-3; abundance: NA; CDR3aa: CAWTRGNTDTQYF; CDR3nt: TGTGCCTGGACTCGCGGCAACACAGATACGCAGTATTTT
d_gene: NA; v_gene: TRBV7-8; j_gene: TRBJ2-1; abundance: NA; CDR3aa: CDSRPPSGSYNEEFF; CDR3nt: TGTGACAGCCGGCCCCCCAGTGGGAGTTACAATGAGGAGTTCTTC
d_gene: NA; v_gene: TRBV9; j_gene: TRBJ2-7; abundance: NA; CDR3aa: CASSSLDGPLEEQYF; CDR3nt: TGTGCCAGCAGCTCACTGGACGGGCCTTTGGAAGAGCAGTACTTC
d_gene: NA; v_gene: TRBV29-1; j_gene: TRBJ2-1; abundance: many; CDR3aa: CSVDRTSNEQFF; CDR3nt: TGCAGCGTTGATCGGACTTCAAATGAGCAGTTCTTC
d_gene: TRBD2; v_gene: TRBV11-1; j_gene: TRBJ2-1; abundance: once; CDR3aa: CASSLYGTSNEQFF; CDR3nt: TGTGCCAGCAGCTTATATGGGACTAGCAATGAGCAGTTCTTC